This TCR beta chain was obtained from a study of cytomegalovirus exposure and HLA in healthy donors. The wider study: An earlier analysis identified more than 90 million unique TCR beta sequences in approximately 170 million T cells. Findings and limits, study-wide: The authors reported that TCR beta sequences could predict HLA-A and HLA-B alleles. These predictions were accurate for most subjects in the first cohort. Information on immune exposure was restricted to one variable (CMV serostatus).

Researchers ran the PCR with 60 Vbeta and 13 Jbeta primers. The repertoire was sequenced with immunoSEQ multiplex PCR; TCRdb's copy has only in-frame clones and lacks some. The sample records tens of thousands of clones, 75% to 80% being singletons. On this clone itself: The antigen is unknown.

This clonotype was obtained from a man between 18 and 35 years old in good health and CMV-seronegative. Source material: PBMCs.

CDR3 DNA sequence: TGTGCCAGTACCCCGGCGGCGGGGGGCCGGGGCACAGATACGCAGTATTTT. Translation gives CASTPAAGGRGTDTQYF. This chain connects TRBV19 to TRBJ2-3; TRBD2 agrees at 8 bases. Germline loops: CDR1 LNHDA, CDR2 SQIVND (reference sequence). The CDR3 covers 17 residues. Unmatched junction bases numbered 13, after V lost 7 bases and J lost 1 base.